This T cell receptor beta chain emerged from a study of molecular identifiers for immune sequencing clone quantification. Overall study context: Five aliquots were made in replicates from the RNA of around 20,000 or 100,000 naive CD8 cells, and four were sequenced.

Previously published methods and listed TCR primers were used for the bulk TCR libraries. TCRdb re-called the PCR reads through MiXCR, storing one row per CDR3 protein. The sample carries some 320,000 distinct CDR3 sequences, 24% recorded once. This clonotype was counted only a few times. Its antigen is unidentified. Points from the study as a whole: Detection of one spiked Jurkat cell's TCR RNA reportedly worked in about a million naive cells. Naive cells had under 1% of molecules in clones above 20 RNA copies, effectors over 97%.

The germline V gene has CDR1 MNHNY and CDR2 SVGAGI (reference sequence). Trimming removed 2 bases from V and 3 bases from J; junction bases left unmatched: 9. CDR3 size: 17 residues. This chain connects TRBV6-6 to TRBJ1-5; 8 bases are a match to TRBD1. Source material: naive CD8+ T cells from blood, with Jurkat cell RNA spiked in. Subset defined: FACS-sorted CD8+CD4-CCR7+CD45RA+ naive T cells. This clonotype was obtained from a human donor in good health. Some libraries in this study had Jurkat cell RNA spiked in. CDR3 bases: TGTGCCAGCAGTTACCCTACTGGACAGGGATACAATCAGCCCCAGCATTTT. Its translation: CASSYPTGQGYNQPQHF.